Shown below are 8 T cell receptor beta chains from a single sample sequenced in a study of blood T cell repertoires in COVID-19. The protocol was immunoSEQ multiplex PCR, while the TCRdb copy is restricted to in-frame clones and leaves out a portion. The profile shows 95,000 to 120,000 clones, around nine tenths of them singletons. Sequenced: peripheral blood. These receptor sequences come from an older woman who had recovered from COVID-19.

Worth noting for this clone: The sample carries other DNA sequences with the same CDR3. The chain links TRBV7-6 to TRBJ1-3, with D perhaps TRBD1 (6 bases). This CDR3 is 16 amino acids long. The V gene's germline CDR1 is SGHVS and CDR2 FNYEAQ. Deletions cut 2 bases from V and 2 bases from J, with 13 bases between. The CDR3: CASSLRSGVAGNTIYF. The CDR3 DNA sequence: TGTGCCAGCAGCTTAAGGTCAGGGGTAGCTGGAAACACCATATATTTT.

CDR3 protein: CSVEPLLTELNTEAFF. The DNA for the CDR3 is TGCAGCGTTGAACCGCTATTGACAGAACTCAACACTGAAGCTTTCTTT. This rearrangement joins TRBV29-1 to TRBJ1-1, with TRBD1 as a possible D gene (5 bases). Deletions cut 2 bases from V and 2 bases from J, with 18 bases between. This CDR3 has 16 amino acids. The germline CDR1 and CDR2 sequences are SQVTM and ANQGSEA.

The chain couples TRBV27 to TRBJ1-1; 10 bases line up with TRBD1. V was pared by 6 bases and J by 4 bases, with 8 bases of the junction left unmatched. The CDR3 is made up of 15 amino acids. The V gene's germline CDR1 is MNHEY and CDR2 SMNVEV (reference sequence). This chain's CDR3 is CASSMTGGWSTEAFF. CDR3 bases: TGTGCCAGCAGCATGACAGGGGGCTGGAGCACTGAAGCTTTCTTT.

This chain joins TRBV7-9 and TRBJ2-7, with D unresolved. This CDR3 comprises 16 residues. V was pared by 1 base and J by 2 bases, with 15 bases between. Germline values: CDR1 SEHNR, CDR2 FQNEAQ (reference sequence). CDR3 sequence reads: CASSLGKIGRPYEQYF. In DNA, the CDR3 is TGTGCCAGCAGCTTAGGAAAAATTGGGCGTCCCTACGAGCAGTACTTC.

The CDR3 sequence: CASSYGEGHGNTIYF. CDR3 DNA: TGTGCCAGCAGTTACGGGGAGGGGCATGGAAACACCATATATTTT. This sequence joins TRBV6-6 and TRBJ1-3; tentatively, D is TRBD1 (5 bases). This CDR3 has 15 amino acids. Germline V gene sequence: CDR1 MNHNY, CDR2 SVGAGI (reference sequence). V lost 2 bases to trimming and J lost 3 bases, with 11 bases between them.

V gene TRBV24-1 combines with J gene TRBJ2-3; the D is unclear. This CDR3 is 14 amino acids long. Germline CDR1 reads KGHDR; CDR2 reads SFDVKD. Trimming took off 3 bases at V and 2 bases at J, with 8 bases between the two ends. For the CDR3, the DNA is TGTGCCACCAGTGATACCAGACACACAGATACGCAGTATTTT. It specifies CATSDTRHTDTQYF.

Concerning this clone: Relative to the germline gene, one junction end is altered; a read error may explain this. The V gene is TRBV7-2, the J gene TRBJ2-1, with 8 nucleotides matching TRBD2. The CDR3 is 15 residues long. The germline CDR1 and CDR2 sequences are SGHTA and FQGNSA. CDR3 DNA sequence: TGTGCCAGCAGCGACCAGCGGGGGCCCTACACTGAGCAGTTCTTC. Protein product: CASSDQRGPYTEQFF.

V usage is TRBV4-3 and J usage is TRBJ2-2, with D possibly TRBD1 on 5 matching bases. The ends were cut back, 1 base at V and 7 bases at J, with 10 bases in the middle. The CDR3 is 14 amino acids. Germline assignment: CDR1 LGHNA and CDR2 YSLEER. The CDR3 DNA follows: TGCGCCAGCAGCCAAGTAGGGGCGAGCGGGGAGCTGTTTTTT. This codes for CASSQVGASGELFF.